This T cell receptor (beta chain) was profiled in a study of PD-L1 blockade in urothelial cancer. Study details: The study recovered a median of roughly 140,000 T cells per blood sample. Findings and caveats of the study: In blood at 3 weeks, tumor-associated clones expanded more among patients with durable benefit. Below-median TCR clonality that was measured in pretreatment blood predicted better survival.

Time point here: peripheral blood 6 weeks after treatment start. Turning to this clone: Its antigen is not identified.

Germline V gene data show CDR1 as MNHEY and CDR2 as SVGAGI. This CDR3 is 13 amino acids long. With V trimmed by 5 bases and J by 10 bases, 8 bases remained unmatched. The investigators introduced synthetic TCR analog templates into each PCR as spikes. Data came from immunoSEQ multiplex PCR; TCRdb stores just in-frame clones and leaves some out. The repertoire holds about 45,000 clones, with roughly nine tenths as singletons. Sequenced material: PBMCs, taken around atezolizumab (anti-PD-L1) treatment. The source of this sequence is a man in his 70s with urothelial cancer. The V gene is TRBV6-5, the J gene TRBJ1-3; TRBD1 agrees at 7 bases. The CDR3 here is CASSPTLQGTIYF. The DNA of the CDR3 is TGTGCCAGCAGTCCCACTCTACAGGGGACCATATATTTT.